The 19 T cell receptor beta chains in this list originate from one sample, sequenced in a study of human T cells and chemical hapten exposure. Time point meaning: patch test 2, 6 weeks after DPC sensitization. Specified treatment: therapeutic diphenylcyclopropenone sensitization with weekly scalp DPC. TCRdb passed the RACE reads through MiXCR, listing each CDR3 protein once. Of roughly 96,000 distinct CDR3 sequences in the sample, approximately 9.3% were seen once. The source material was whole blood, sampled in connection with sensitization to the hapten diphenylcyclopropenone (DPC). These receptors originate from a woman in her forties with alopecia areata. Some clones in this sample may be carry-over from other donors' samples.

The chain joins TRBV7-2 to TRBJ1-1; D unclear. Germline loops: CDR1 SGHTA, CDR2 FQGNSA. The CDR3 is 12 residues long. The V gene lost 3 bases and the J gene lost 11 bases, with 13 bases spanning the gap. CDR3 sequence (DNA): TGTGCCAGCAGCTTTACTCCTCGGCGCGCTTTCTTT. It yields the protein CASSFTPRRAFF.

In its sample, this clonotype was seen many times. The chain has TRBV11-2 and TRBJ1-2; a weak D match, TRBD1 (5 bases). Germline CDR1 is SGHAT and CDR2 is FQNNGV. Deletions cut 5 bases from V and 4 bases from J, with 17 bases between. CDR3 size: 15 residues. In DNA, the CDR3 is TGTGCCAGCAGCCCGATAAACAGGCTTATCTATGGCTACACCTTC. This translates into CASSPINRLIYGYTF.

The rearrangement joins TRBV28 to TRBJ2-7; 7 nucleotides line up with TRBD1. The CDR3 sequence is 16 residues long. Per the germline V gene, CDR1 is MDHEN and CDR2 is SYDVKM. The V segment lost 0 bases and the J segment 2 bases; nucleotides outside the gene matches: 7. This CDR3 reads CASSLWGADRPYEQYF. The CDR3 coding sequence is TGTGCCAGCAGTTTATGGGGAGCGGACAGGCCCTACGAGCAGTACTTC.

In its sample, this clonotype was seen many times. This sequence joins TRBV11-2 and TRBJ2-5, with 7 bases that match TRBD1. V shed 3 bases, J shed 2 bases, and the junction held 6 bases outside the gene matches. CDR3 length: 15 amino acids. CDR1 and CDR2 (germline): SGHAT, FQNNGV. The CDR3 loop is CASSLGTVRQETQYF. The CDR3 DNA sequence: TGTGCCAGCAGCTTGGGGACAGTACGACAAGAGACCCAGTACTTC.

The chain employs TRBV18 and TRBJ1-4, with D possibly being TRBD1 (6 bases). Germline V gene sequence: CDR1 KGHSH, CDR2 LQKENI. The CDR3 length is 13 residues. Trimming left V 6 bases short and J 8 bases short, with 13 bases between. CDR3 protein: CASSADRQEKLFF. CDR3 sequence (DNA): TGTGCCAGCTCCGCGGACAGACAAGAAAAACTGTTTTTT.

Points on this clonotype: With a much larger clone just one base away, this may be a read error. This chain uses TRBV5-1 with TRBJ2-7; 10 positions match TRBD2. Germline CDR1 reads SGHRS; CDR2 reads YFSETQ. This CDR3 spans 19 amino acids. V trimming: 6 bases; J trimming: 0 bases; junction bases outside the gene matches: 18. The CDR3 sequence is CASNFLPRLAGVSSYEQYF. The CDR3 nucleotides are TGCGCCAGCAACTTCCTCCCCAGGCTAGCGGGAGTCAGCTCCTACGAGCAGTACTTC.

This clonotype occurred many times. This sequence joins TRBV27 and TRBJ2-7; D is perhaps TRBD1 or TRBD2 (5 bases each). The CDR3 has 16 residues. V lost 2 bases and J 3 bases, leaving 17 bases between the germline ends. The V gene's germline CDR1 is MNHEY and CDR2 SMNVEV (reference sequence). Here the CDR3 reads CASSLNPGTVIYEQYF. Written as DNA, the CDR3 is TGTGCCAGCAGTTTAAATCCCGGGACGGTTATCTACGAGCAGTACTTC.

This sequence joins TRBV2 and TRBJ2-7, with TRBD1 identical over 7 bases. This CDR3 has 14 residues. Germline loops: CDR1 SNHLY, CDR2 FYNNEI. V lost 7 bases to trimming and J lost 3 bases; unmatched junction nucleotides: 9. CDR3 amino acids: CASIGDRGSYEQYF. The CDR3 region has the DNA TGTGCCAGCATTGGGGACAGAGGAAGCTACGAGCAGTACTTC.

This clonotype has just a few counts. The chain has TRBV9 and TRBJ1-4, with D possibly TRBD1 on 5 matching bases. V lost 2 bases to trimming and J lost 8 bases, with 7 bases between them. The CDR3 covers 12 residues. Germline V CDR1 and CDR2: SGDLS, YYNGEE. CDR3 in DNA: TGTGCCAGCAGCGTGCCAGGGGAAAAACTGTTTTTT. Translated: CASSVPGEKLFF.

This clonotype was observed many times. The CDR3, as DNA: TGTGCCAGCTCACCTGGACTAGCGGGAGCGTGGGCAGATACGCAGTATTTT. It translates to CASSPGLAGAWADTQYF. This chain joins TRBV18 and TRBJ2-3; 13 bases are shared with TRBD2. The CDR3 is 17 residues long. CDR1 is KGHSH, CDR2 LQKENI, per germline. With V trimmed by 3 bases and J by 4 bases, 7 bases remained unmatched.

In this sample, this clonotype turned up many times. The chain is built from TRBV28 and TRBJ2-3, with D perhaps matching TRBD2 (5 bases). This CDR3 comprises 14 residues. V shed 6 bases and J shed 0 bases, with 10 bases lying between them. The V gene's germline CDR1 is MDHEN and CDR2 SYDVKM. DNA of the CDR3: TGTGCCAGCAGCTCCGGGATGAGCACAGATACGCAGTATTTT. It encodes CASSSGMSTDTQYF.

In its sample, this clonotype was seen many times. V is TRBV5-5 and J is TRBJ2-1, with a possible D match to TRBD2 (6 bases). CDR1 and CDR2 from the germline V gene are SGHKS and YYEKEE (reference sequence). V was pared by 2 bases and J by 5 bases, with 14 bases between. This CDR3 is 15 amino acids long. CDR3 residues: CASSFSGGADNEQFF. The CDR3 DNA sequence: TGTGCCAGCAGCTTTAGCGGAGGGGCAGACAATGAGCAGTTCTTC.

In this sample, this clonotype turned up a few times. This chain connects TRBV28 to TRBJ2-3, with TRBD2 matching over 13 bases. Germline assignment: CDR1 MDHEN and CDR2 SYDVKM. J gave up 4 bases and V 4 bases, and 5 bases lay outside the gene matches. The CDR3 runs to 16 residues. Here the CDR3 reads CASSYGLAGVSDTQYF. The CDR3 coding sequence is TGTGCCAGCAGTTACGGACTAGCGGGAGTTTCAGATACGCAGTATTTT.

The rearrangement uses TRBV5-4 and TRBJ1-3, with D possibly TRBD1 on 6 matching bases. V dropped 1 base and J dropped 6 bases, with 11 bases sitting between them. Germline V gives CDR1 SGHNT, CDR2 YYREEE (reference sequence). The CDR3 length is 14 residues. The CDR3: CASSLSGAENTIYF. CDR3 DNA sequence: TGTGCCAGCAGCTTGTCAGGGGCCGAAAACACCATATATTTT. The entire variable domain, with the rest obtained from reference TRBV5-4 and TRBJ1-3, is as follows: ETGVTQSPTHLIKTRGQQVTLRCSSQSGHNTVSWYQQALGQGPQFIFQYYREEENGRGNFPPRFSGLQFPNYSSELNVNALELDDSALYLCASSLSGAENTIYFGEGSWLTVV.

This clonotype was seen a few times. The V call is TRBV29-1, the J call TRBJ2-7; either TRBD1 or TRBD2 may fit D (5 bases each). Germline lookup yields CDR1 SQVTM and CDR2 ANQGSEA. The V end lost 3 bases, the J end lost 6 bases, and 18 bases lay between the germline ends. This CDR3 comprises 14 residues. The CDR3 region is CSVDTGTPGGEQYF. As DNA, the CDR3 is TGCAGCGTTGATACCGGGACCCCGGGCGGCGAGCAGTACTTC.

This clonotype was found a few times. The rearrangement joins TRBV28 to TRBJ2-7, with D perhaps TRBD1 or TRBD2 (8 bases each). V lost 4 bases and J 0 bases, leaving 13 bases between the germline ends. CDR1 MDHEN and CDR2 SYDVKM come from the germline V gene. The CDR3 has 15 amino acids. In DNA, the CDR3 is TGTGCCAGCAGTTCGGGGGGGACAGGCTCCTACGAGCAGTACTTC. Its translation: CASSSGGTGSYEQYF.

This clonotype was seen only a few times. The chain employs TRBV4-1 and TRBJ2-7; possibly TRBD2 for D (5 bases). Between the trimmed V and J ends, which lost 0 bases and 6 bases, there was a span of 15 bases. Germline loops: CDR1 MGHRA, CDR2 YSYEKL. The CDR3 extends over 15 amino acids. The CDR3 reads CASSQDPLGRGEQYF. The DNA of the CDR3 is TGCGCCAGCAGCCAAGACCCGTTAGGGAGAGGCGAGCAGTACTTC.

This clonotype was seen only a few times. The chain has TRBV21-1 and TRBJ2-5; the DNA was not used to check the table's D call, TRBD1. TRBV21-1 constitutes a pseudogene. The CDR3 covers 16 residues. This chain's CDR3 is CASSPSKTGKLETQYF. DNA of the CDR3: TGTGCCAGCAGCCCTTCTAAGACAGGGAAATTGGAGACCCAGTACTTC.

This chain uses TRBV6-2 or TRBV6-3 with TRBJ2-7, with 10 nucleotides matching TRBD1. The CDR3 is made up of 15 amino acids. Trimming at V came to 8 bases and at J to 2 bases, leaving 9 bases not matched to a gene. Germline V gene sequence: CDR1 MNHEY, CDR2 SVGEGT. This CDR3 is CASSGGTGVTYEQYF. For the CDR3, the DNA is TGTGCCAGCTCGGGAGGGACAGGGGTAACCTACGAGCAGTACTTC.